This T cell receptor beta chain was profiled in a study of T-cell memory formation after mild COVID-19. TCRdb independently ran MiXCR on the 5' RACE reads; one entry per CDR3 protein. The sample lists tens of thousands of distinct CDR3 sequences; about 14% were seen once. V gave up 1 base and J gave up 5 bases, with 9 bases separating them. Germline assignment: CDR1 SGHRS and CDR2 YFSETQ. The CDR3 contains 13 residues. Material: PBMCs or a T cell subset sorted from them (not recorded which). This chain joins TRBV5-1 and TRBJ1-1; D uncertain. This receptor was taken from an adult woman who had mild COVID-19 (a few samples of this study predate the infection). Cell type and time point are not known. In DNA form, the CDR3 reads TGCGCCAGCAGCTTGCTCGGGCAAACTGAAGCTTTCTTT. Amino acid sequence: CASSLLGQTEAFF.